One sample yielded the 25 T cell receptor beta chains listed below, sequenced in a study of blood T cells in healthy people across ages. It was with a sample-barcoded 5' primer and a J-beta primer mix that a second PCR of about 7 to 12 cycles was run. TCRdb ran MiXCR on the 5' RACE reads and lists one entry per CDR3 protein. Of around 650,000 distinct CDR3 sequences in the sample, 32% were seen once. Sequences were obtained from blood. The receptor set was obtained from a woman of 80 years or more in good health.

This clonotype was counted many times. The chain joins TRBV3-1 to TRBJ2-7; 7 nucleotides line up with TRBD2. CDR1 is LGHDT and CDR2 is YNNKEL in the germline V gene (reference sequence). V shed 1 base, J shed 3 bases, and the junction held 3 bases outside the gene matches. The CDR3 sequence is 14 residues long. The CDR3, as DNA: TGTGCCAGCAGCCAAGGGGGAGGGTACTACGAGCAGTACTTC. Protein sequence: CASSQGGGYYEQYF.

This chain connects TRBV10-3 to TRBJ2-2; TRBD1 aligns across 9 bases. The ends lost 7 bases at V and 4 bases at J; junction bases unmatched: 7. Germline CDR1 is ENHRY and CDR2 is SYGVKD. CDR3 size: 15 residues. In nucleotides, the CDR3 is TGTGCCATCACCCCGGGACAGGGAACCACCGGGGAGCTGTTTTTT. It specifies CAITPGQGTTGELFF.

The DNA of the CDR3 is TGCAGCGTCCCTGCACGGACAGGTACCTACGAGCAGTACTTC. Encoded protein: CSVPARTGTYEQYF. The V gene is TRBV29-1, the J gene TRBJ2-7; 7 bases line up with TRBD1. Trimming at V came to 6 bases and at J to 2 bases, leaving 10 bases not matched to a gene. The germline V gene has CDR1 SQVTM and CDR2 ANQGSEA. The CDR3 loop spans 14 amino acids.

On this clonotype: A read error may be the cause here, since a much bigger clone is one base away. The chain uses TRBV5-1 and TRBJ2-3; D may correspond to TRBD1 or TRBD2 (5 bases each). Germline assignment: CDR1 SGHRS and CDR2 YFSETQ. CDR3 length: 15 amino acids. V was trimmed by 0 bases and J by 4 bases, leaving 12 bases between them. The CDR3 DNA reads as TGCGCCAGCAGCTTGGCAGGGAGCATCTCAGATACGCAGTATTTT. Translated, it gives CASSLAGSISDTQYF.

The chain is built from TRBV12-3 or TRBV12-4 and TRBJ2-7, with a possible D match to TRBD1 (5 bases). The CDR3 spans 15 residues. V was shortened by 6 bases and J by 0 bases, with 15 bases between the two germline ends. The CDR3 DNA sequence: TGTGCCAGCAGACCCCCAGGGTACACCTCCTACGAGCAGTACTTC. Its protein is CASRPPGYTSYEQYF.

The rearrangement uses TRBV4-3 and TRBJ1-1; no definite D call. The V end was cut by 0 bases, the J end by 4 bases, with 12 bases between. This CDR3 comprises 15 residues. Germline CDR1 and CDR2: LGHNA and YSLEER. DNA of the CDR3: TGCGCCAGCAGCCAAGATACCGGGCAGAGCACTGAAGCTTTCTTT. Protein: CASSQDTGQSTEAFF.

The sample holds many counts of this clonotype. The CDR3 DNA sequence: TGTGCCAGCAGCGTAGATACAGGAGCCTACGAGCAGTACTTC. This codes for CASSVDTGAYEQYF. The V gene is TRBV9, the J gene TRBJ2-7; a weak D match, TRBD1 (5 bases). V was shortened by 0 bases and J by 2 bases, with 9 bases between the two germline ends. The CDR3 extends over 14 amino acids. Germline V gives CDR1 SGDLS, CDR2 YYNGEE.

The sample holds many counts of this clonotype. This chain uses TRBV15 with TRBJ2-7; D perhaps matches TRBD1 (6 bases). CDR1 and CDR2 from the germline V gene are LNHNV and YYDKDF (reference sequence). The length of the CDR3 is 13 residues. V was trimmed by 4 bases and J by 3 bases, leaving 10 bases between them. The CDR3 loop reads CATSKPGVYEQYF. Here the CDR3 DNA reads TGTGCCACCAGCAAACCAGGGGTCTACGAGCAGTACTTC.

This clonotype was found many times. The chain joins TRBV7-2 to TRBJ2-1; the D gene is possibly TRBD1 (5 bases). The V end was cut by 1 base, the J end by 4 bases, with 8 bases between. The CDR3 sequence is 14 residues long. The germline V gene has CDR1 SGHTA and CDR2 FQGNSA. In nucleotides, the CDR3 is TGTGCCAGCAGCTTAGACAGGATTTACAATGAGCAGTTCTTC. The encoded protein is CASSLDRIYNEQFF.

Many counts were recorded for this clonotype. CDR3 sequence (DNA): TGCAGTGCGCTAGCGGGGATTACTAGCACAGATACGCAGTATTTT. This codes for CSALAGITSTDTQYF. The gene calls are TRBV20-1 and TRBJ2-3; TRBD2 matches 9 bases. The CDR3 length is 15 residues. Germline-derived CDR1 and CDR2 are DFQATT and SNEGSKA (reference sequence). J lost 0 bases, V lost 6 bases, and 7 bases had no gene match.

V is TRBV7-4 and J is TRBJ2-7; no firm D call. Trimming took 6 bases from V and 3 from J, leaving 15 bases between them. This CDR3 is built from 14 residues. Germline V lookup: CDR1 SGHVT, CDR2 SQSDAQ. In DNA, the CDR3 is TGTGCCAGCAGTTACCGGCCCAGATACTACGAGCAGTACTTC. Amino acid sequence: CASSYRPRYYEQYF.

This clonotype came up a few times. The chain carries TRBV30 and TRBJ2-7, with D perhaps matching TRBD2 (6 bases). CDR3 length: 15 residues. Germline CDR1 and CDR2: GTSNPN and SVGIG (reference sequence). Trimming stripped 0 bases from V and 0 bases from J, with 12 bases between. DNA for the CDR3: TGTGCCTGGAGTGTGGGGACCGGGAGCTCCTACGAGCAGTACTTC. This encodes CAWSVGTGSSYEQYF.

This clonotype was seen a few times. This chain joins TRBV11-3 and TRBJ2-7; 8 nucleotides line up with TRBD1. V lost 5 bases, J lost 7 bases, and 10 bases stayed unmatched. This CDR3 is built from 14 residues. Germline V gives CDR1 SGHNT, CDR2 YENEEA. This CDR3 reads CASSPNRGSREQYF. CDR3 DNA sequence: TGTGCCAGCAGCCCTAACAGGGGGAGCAGGGAGCAGTACTTC. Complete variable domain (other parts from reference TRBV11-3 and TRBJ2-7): EAGVVQSPRYKIIEKKQPVAFWCNPISGHNTLYWYLQNLGQGPELLIRYENEEAVDDSQLPKDRFSAERLKGVDSTLKIQPAELGDSAVYLCASSPNRGSREQYFGPGTRLTVT.

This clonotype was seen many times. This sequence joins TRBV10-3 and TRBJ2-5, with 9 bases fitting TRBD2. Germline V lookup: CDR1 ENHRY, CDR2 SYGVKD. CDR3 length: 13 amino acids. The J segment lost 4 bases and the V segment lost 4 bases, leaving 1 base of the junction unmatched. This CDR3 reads CAISGGGAETQYF. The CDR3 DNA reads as TGTGCCATCAGTGGCGGGGGGGCAGAGACCCAGTACTTC.

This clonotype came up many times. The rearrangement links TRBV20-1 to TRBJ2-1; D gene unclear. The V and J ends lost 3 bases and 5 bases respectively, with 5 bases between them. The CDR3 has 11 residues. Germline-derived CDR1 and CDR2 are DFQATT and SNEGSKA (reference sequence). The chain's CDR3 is CSASFHNEQFF. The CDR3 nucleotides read TGCAGTGCTAGTTTTCACAATGAGCAGTTCTTC.

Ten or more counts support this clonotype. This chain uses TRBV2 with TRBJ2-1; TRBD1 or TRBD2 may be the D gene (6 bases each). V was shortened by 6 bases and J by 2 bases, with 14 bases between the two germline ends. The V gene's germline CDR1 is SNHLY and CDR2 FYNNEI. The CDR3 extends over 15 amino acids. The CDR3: CASSPGDKPYNEQFF. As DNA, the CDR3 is TGTGCCAGCAGCCCGGGGGACAAGCCCTACAATGAGCAGTTCTTC.

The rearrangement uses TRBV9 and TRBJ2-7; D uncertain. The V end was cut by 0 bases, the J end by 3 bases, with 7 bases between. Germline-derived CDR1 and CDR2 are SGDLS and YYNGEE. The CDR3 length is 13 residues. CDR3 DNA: TGTGCCAGCAGCGTAGACCCAGGCTACGAGCAGTACTTC. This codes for CASSVDPGYEQYF.

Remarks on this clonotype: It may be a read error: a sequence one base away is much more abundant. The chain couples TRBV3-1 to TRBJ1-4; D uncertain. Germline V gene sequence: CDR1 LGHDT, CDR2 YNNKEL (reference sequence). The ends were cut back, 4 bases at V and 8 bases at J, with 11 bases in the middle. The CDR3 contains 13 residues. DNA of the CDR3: TGTGCCAGCAGCCTATCAGATCCGGAAAAACTGTTTTTT. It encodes CASSLSDPEKLFF.

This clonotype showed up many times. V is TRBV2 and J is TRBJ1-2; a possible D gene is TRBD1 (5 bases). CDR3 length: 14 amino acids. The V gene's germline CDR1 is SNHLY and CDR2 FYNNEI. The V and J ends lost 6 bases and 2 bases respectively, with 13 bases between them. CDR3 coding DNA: TGTGCCAGCAGGAGGGGATTGGGGAACTATGGCTACACCTTC. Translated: CASRRGLGNYGYTF.

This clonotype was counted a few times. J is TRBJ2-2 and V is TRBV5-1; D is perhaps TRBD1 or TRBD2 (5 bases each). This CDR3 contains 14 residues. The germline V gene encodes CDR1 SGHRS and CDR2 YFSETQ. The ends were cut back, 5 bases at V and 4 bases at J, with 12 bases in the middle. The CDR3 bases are TGCGCCAGCAGGCTAGAGGGGCGCACCGGGGAGCTGTTTTTT. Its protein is CASRLEGRTGELFF.

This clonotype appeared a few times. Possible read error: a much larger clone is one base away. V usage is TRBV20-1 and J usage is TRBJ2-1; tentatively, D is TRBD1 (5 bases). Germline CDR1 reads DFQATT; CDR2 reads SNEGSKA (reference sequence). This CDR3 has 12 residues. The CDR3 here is CRARDWQGEQFF. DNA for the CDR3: TGCAGGGCTAGAGATTGGCAGGGTGAGCAGTTCTTC.

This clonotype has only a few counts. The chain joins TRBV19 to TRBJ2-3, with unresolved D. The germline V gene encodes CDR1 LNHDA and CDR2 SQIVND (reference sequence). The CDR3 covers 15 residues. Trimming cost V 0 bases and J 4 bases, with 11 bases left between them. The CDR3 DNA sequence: TGTGCCAGTAGTATAGATCAAGGGATAGCAGATACGCAGTATTTT. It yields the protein CASSIDQGIADTQYF.

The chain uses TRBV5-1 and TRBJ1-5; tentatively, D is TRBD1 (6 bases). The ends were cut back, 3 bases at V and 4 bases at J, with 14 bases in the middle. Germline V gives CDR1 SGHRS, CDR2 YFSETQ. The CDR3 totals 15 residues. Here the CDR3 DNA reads TGCGCCAGCAGCTCCTTAGGGGGGGTAAATCAGCCCCAGCATTTT. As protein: CASSSLGGVNQPQHF.

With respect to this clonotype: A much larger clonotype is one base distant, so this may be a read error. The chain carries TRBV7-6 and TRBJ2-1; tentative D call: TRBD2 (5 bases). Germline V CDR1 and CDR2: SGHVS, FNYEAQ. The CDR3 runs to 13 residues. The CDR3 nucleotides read TGTGCCTGCAGCCGGGGATACGGGTATGAGCAGTTCTTC. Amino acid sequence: CACSRGYGYEQFF.

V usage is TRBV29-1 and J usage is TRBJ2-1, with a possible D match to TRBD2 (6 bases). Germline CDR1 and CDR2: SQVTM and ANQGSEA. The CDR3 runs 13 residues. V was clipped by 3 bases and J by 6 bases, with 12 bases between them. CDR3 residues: CSVDILAGNEQFF. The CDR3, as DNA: TGCAGCGTTGACATACTAGCCGGCAATGAGCAGTTCTTC.